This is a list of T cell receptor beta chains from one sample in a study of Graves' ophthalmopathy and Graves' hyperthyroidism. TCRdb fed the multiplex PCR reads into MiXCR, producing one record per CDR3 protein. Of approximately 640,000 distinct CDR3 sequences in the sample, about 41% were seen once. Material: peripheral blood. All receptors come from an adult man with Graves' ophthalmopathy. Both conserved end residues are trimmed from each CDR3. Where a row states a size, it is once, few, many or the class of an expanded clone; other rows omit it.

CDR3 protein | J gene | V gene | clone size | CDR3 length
ATGESDLGQPQH | TRBJ1-5 | TRBV10-3 | - | 12
SANPTGASETQY | TRBJ2-5 | TRBV20-1 | many | 12
ASSYKTGELF | TRBJ2-2 | TRBV7-3 | many | 10
ASTRAGDQPQY | TRBJ2-5 | TRBV6-1 | - | 11
ASSRGSQGGNQPQH | TRBJ1-5 | TRBV12-3/TRBV12-4 | few | 14
ASSLGGLAGTTDTQY | TRBJ2-3 | TRBV7-2 | - | 15
SASSPSANQPQH | TRBJ1-5 | TRBV20-1 | many | 12
ASRQDTRDHYEQY | TRBJ2-7 | TRBV2 | - | 13
SGGQAGANVLT | TRBJ2-6 | TRBV29-1 | - | 11
ASSLGEAEAF | TRBJ1-1 | TRBV7-9 | few | 10
ASSLQGGDSPLH | TRBJ1-6 | TRBV11-2 | many | 12
ASSQEDTISQVNQPQH | TRBJ1-5 | TRBV2 | - | 16
ASSLTSGGAHEQY | TRBJ2-7 | TRBV5-1 | many | 13
ASSLQGPGQPQH | TRBJ1-5 | TRBV6-6 | - | 12
ASSATVNTGELF | TRBJ2-2 | TRBV10-3 | - | 12
AIRTGGRLSNSPLH | TRBJ1-6 | TRBV10-3 | - | 14
AIRTGGRGLGAEQY | TRBJ2-7 | TRBV10-3 | - | 14
ATSRGGGAAGANVLT | TRBJ2-6 | TRBV15 | many | 15
ASSSRQGADEQY | TRBJ2-7 | TRBV7-2 | few | 12
ASSVGQGEAF | TRBJ1-1 | TRBV9 | - | 10
AWQGKGSPLH | TRBJ1-6 | TRBV30 | - | 10
ATKKPTGELF | TRBJ2-2 | TRBV9 | - | 10
ASSLGGVHGQPQH | TRBJ1-5 | TRBV7-8 | - | 13
SASPTGGRGNTIY | TRBJ1-3 | TRBV20-1 | few | 13
ASSLVPPRGGKETQY | TRBJ2-5 | TRBV7-7 | many | 15
ASSQDNSAGGNSPLH | TRBJ1-6 | TRBV9 | - | 15
ASSELQDTQY | TRBJ2-3 | TRBV2 | - | 10
ASSTGGRETQY | TRBJ2-5 | TRBV18 | - | 11
ASSERGATGNTIY | TRBJ1-3 | TRBV2 | many | 13
ASSFATGSHGYT | TRBJ1-2 | TRBV7-9 | many | 12
ATSRELAGTLTYEQY | TRBJ2-7 | TRBV15 | - | 15
ASSPWGNMNTEAF | TRBJ1-1 | TRBV12-3/TRBV12-4 | many | 13
ASSQRESVYEQY | TRBJ2-7 | TRBV4-1 | - | 12